This T cell receptor beta chain was observed in a study of blood T cell repertoires in COVID-19. The table came from immunoSEQ multiplex PCR; TCRdb's copy has only in-frame clones and leaves some out. This table has under 100,000 clones, around 87% appearing once. The V gene's germline CDR1 is DFQATT and CDR2 SNEGSKA (reference sequence). Trimming cost V 3 bases and J 5 bases, with 8 bases left between them. The CDR3 contains 11 residues. The genes are TRBV20-1 and TRBJ2-7; weak D call: TRBD2 (5 bases). The sequence was obtained from a human donor in a cohort sampled during active COVID-19. Sequencing was carried out using peripheral blood. The CDR3 DNA reads as TGCAGTGCTAGGCGGGCCCACGAGCAGTACTTC. Protein: CSARRAHEQYF.